The 21 T cell receptor beta chains reported below all come from one sample, sequenced in a study of Ad26.COV2.S vaccination and SARS-CoV-2 variants. Documented treatment: about 20 received Ad26.COV2.S at low or high dose, single or two shots; roughly five received placebo; per-sample allocation not given. The samples date from day 63 after the first vaccine or placebo injection. Using immunoSEQ multiplex PCR, the repertoire was profiled, and TCRdb retains in-frame clones only, with some absent. The data contain fewer than 600,000 clones, roughly 87% of them singletons. The material was peripheral blood, obtained in a trial of Ad26.COV2.S vaccine versus placebo. All receptors come from a person aged 18-60 years who received the Ad26.COV2.S COVID-19 vaccine or a placebo.

As concerns this clone: Other DNA sequences in the sample encode the same CDR3. V is TRBV18 and J is TRBJ2-5, with D hard to call. The germline CDR1 and CDR2 sequences are KGHSH and LQKENI. The CDR3 sequence is 13 residues long. V was cut by 2 bases and J by 1 base, with 5 bases left in between. The CDR3 DNA sequence: TGTGCCAGCTCACCAACGACCCAAGAGACCCAGTACTTC. Its translation is CASSPTTQETQYF. The variable domain in full, completed from reference TRBV18 and TRBJ2-5, reads NAGVMQNPRHLVRRRGQEARLRCSPMKGHSHVYWYRQLPEEGLKFMVYLQKENIIDESGMPKERFSAEFPKEGPSILRIQQVVRGDSAAYFCASSPTTQETQYFGPGTRLLVL.

V and J are TRBV6-5 and TRBJ1-2; no definite D call. V dropped 7 bases and J dropped 7 bases, with 13 bases sitting between them. The CDR3 runs 12 residues. Germline V gene sequence: CDR1 MNHEY, CDR2 SVGAGI. The CDR3 DNA reads as TGTGCCAGCACCGTAGGTAGCGGTGGCTACACCTTC. It is translated as CASTVGSGGYTF.

This chain uses TRBV27 with TRBJ2-7, with 7 positions matching TRBD1. The germline V gene encodes CDR1 MNHEY and CDR2 SMNVEV (reference sequence). V shed 8 bases and J 3 bases; nucleotides not matched to a gene: 19. The CDR3 extends over 17 amino acids. The CDR3 protein is CASARQGPLGTDYEQYF. CDR3 bases: TGTGCCAGCGCCCGGCAGGGTCCTCTCGGGACAGACTACGAGCAGTACTTC.

There are a few counts of this clone. V is TRBV7-9 and J is TRBJ1-2, with D possibly being TRBD1 (5 bases). The CDR3 has 14 residues. V lost 3 bases to trimming and J lost 3 bases, with 11 bases between them. Germline CDR1 is SEHNR and CDR2 is FQNEAQ (reference sequence). The CDR3 sequence is CASSFRQGDYGYTF. Here the CDR3 DNA reads TGTGCCAGCAGCTTTCGTCAGGGTGACTATGGCTACACCTTC.

The rearrangement links TRBV11-2 to TRBJ2-1; the D is unclear. The CDR3 totals 10 residues. Trimming left V 3 bases short and J 9 bases short, with 3 bases between. CDR1 SGHAT and CDR2 FQNNGV come from the germline V gene. The CDR3 loop reads CASSFGEQFF. In DNA form, the CDR3 reads TGTGCCAGCAGCTTCGGTGAGCAGTTCTTC.

CDR3 amino acids: CAISEIQSSDTQYF. For the CDR3, the DNA is TGTGCCATCAGTGAGATCCAGTCTTCGGATACGCAGTATTTT. This chain connects TRBV10-3 to TRBJ2-3; no firm D call. V was clipped by 2 bases and J by 6 bases, with 12 bases between them. This CDR3 contains 14 residues. CDR1 is ENHRY, CDR2 SYGVKD, per germline.

This clone was found a few times. The chain recombines TRBV4-2 with TRBJ1-5; no reliable D call. The V end lost 0 bases, the J end lost 5 bases, and 8 bases lay between the germline ends. Germline CDR1 LGHNA, CDR2 YNFKEQ. The CDR3 consists of 14 residues. This CDR3 is CASSQERADQPQHF. CDR3 DNA sequence: TGTGCCAGCAGCCAAGAGCGGGCGGATCAGCCCCAGCATTTT.

This chain joins TRBV4-1 and TRBJ2-7; D is ambiguous. The germline V and J ends were trimmed by 2 bases and 0 bases, with 11 bases remaining between them. Germline V gene lookup returns CDR1 MGHRA and CDR2 YSYEKL. The CDR3 sequence is 15 residues long. The CDR3 region is CASSQFVSPSYEQYF. CDR3 nucleotide sequence: TGCGCCAGCAGCCAATTTGTCTCCCCCTCCTACGAGCAGTACTTC.

This sequence joins TRBV5-5 and TRBJ2-5, with a weak D call TRBD1 (5 bases). The CDR3 sequence is 15 residues long. The germline V gene has CDR1 SGHKS and CDR2 YYEKEE (reference sequence). Trimming stripped 0 bases from V and 4 bases from J, with 13 bases between. The chain's CDR3 is CASSLAWKGRETQYF. The CDR3 nucleotides read TGTGCCAGCAGCTTGGCCTGGAAGGGGCGAGAGACCCAGTACTTC. Full variable domain (missing parts from reference TRBV5-5 and TRBJ2-5): DAGVTQSPTHLIKTRGQQVTLRCSPISGHKSVSWYQQVLGQGPQFIFQYYEKEERGRGNFPDRFSARQFPNYSSELNVNALLLGDSALYLCASSLAWKGRETQYFGPGTRLLVL.

The chain links TRBV5-6 to TRBJ1-5; unclear D gene. Germline V lookup: CDR1 SGHDT, CDR2 YYEEEE. This CDR3 region has 14 residues. V dropped 1 base and J dropped 6 bases, with 11 bases sitting between them. CDR3 protein: CASSLRALRQPQHF. Written as DNA, the CDR3 is TGTGCCAGCAGCTTGAGGGCCCTACGTCAGCCCCAGCATTTT.

The V call is TRBV7-9, the J call TRBJ1-2; 7 nucleotides match TRBD1. The CDR3 runs 14 residues. The germline CDR1 and CDR2 sequences are SEHNR and FQNEAQ (reference sequence). V gave up 5 bases and J gave up 8 bases; unmatched junction bases: 11. CDR3 sequence: CASSPRGLAAGYTF. CDR3 nucleotide sequence: TGTGCCAGCAGCCCAAGGGGGCTCGCCGCGGGCTACACCTTC.

The chain couples TRBV7-9 to TRBJ1-1, with D possibly being TRBD1 (5 bases). V was cut by 3 bases and J by 10 bases, with 12 bases left in between. Germline lookup yields CDR1 SEHNR and CDR2 FQNEAQ (reference sequence). This CDR3 spans 12 amino acids. CDR3 nucleotide sequence: TGTGCCAGCAGCTTTCAGTCCGGGGGAGCTTTCTTT. It encodes CASSFQSGGAFF.

V and J are TRBV27 and TRBJ2-5; 12 nucleotides align to TRBD2. The CDR3 contains 16 residues. V trimming: 6 bases; J trimming: 4 bases; junction bases outside the gene matches: 9. CDR1 is MNHEY and CDR2 is SMNVEV in the germline V gene (reference sequence). The CDR3 here is CASSRHQTSGRETQYF. The CDR3 nucleotides are TGTGCCAGCAGCCGACACCAGACTAGCGGGAGAGAGACCCAGTACTTC.

The rearrangement joins TRBV30 to TRBJ2-6; D is tentatively TRBD1 or TRBD2 (5 bases each). The CDR3 length is 17 residues. Germline CDR1 reads GTSNPN; CDR2 reads SVGIG (reference sequence). The V end was cut by 2 bases, the J end by 0 bases, with 14 bases between. CDR3 residues: CAWSKGRISSGANVLTF. The DNA for the CDR3 is TGTGCCTGGAGTAAGGGACGGATTAGCTCTGGGGCCAACGTCCTGACTTTC.

This clone was detected a few times. CDR3 amino acids: CSARQGNQPQHF. The CDR3 coding sequence is TGCAGCGCTAGACAGGGTAACCAGCCCCAGCATTTT. The chain is built from TRBV29-1 and TRBJ1-5, with TRBD1 matching over 7 bases. There are 12 residues in the CDR3. Germline CDR1 is SQVTM and CDR2 is ANQGSEA. The V and J ends lost 7 bases and 7 bases, in that order; junction bases with no gene match: 7.

This chain joins TRBV6-5 and TRBJ1-1; a weak D match, TRBD1 (5 bases). Deletions cut 2 bases from V and 5 bases from J, with 9 bases between. The CDR3 runs to 13 residues. CDR1 is MNHEY and CDR2 is SVGAGI in the germline V gene. The CDR3 DNA is TGTGCCAGCAGTTACCCTAAGGGGACTGAAGCTTTCTTT. It codes for CASSYPKGTEAFF.

J is TRBJ2-3 and V is TRBV7-2; possible D gene TRBD2, 7 bases. Germline CDR1 and CDR2: SGHTA and FQGNSA. This CDR3 contains 17 residues. Trimming cost V 0 bases and J 2 bases, with 15 bases left between them. The CDR3 spells CASSLAPAGAPTDTQYF. The DNA of the CDR3 is TGTGCCAGCAGCTTAGCGCCTGCGGGGGCCCCCACAGATACGCAGTATTTT. The entire variable domain, with the rest obtained from reference TRBV7-2 and TRBJ2-3, is as follows: GAGVSQSPSNKVTEKGKDVELRCDPISGHTALYWYRQSLGQGLEFLIYFQGNSAPDKSGLPSDRFSAERTGGSVSTLTIQRTQQEDSAVYLCASSLAPAGAPTDTQYFGPGTRLTVL.

The genes are TRBV4-2 and TRBJ2-2; 11 nucleotides line up with TRBD1. After removal of 3 bases from V and 9 bases from J, the junction contained 6 bases not matched to a gene. Germline CDR1 is LGHNA and CDR2 is YNFKEQ. This CDR3 is 15 amino acids long. The CDR3 reads CASSHGQGARRELFF. In DNA, the CDR3 is TGTGCCAGCAGCCATGGACAGGGGGCTCGTCGGGAGCTGTTTTTT.

The chain's CDR3 is CASSLVQGNTEAFF. Written as DNA, the CDR3 is TGTGCCAGCAGCTTAGTCCAGGGGAACACTGAAGCTTTCTTT. The chain links TRBV11-2 to TRBJ1-1; weak D call: TRBD1 (5 bases). The CDR3 is 14 amino acids. The V end lost 1 base, the J end lost 1 base, and 7 bases lay between the germline ends. Germline V gives CDR1 SGHAT, CDR2 FQNNGV.

The chain couples TRBV18 to TRBJ2-2; TRBD1 agrees at 12 bases. The CDR3 covers 15 residues. The J segment lost 6 bases and the V segment lost 6 bases, leaving 5 bases of the junction unmatched. CDR1 is KGHSH, CDR2 LQKENI, per germline. In DNA, the CDR3 is TGTGCCAGCTCGTCCGGGACAGGGGGCTCCGGGGAGCTGTTTTTT. Translation gives CASSSGTGGSGELFF.

The chain has TRBV5-1 and TRBJ2-1; 9 bases line up with TRBD1. In germline, CDR1 is SGHRS, CDR2 YFSETQ. Trimming took 4 bases from V and 5 from J; bases not matched to a gene: 7. CDR3 size: 15 residues. CDR3 nucleotides: TGCGCCAGCAGCGAAGGGACAGGGAGGGACAATGAGCAGTTCTTC. It specifies CASSEGTGRDNEQFF.